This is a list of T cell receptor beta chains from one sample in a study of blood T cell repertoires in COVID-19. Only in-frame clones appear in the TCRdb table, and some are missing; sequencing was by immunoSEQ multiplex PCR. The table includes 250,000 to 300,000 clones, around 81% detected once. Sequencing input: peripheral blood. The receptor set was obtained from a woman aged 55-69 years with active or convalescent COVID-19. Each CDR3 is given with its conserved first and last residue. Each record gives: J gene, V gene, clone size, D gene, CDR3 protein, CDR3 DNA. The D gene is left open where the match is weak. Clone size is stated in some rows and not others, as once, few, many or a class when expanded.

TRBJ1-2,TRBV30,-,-,CAWSEGNGYTF,TGTGCCTGGAGTGAGGGGAATGGCTACACCTTC
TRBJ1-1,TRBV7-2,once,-,CASSTYNTEAFF,TGTGCCAGCAGTACTTACAACACTGAAGCTTTCTTT
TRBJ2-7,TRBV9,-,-,CASSVGGSVDYEQYF,TGTGCCAGCAGCGTAGGAGGCAGTGTCGACTACGAGCAGTACTTC
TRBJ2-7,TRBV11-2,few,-,CASSLGVSFYEQYF,TGTGCCAGCAGCTTAGGTGTATCGTTCTACGAGCAGTACTTC
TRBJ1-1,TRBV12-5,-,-,CASGPSRDTQGNTEAFF,TGTGCTAGTGGCCCTTCCCGGGACACCCAGGGAAACACTGAAGCTTTCTTT
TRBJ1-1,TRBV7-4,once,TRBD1,CASSFQGGTEAFF,TGTGCCAGCAGCTTCCAGGGGGGCACTGAAGCTTTCTTT
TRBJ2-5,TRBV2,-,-,CARRQEGRETQYF,TGTGCCAGGAGGCAGGAGGGACGAGAGACCCAGTACTTC
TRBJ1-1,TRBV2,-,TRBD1,CASRTRGQGRRTEAFF,TGTGCCAGCAGGACCCGGGGACAGGGAAGGCGCACTGAAGCTTTCTTT
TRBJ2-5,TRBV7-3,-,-,CASSNTNQETQYF,TGTGCCAGCAGCAACACCAACCAAGAGACCCAGTACTTC
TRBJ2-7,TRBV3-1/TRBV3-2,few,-,CASSQGPYEQYF,TGTGCCAGCAGCCAAGGGCCCTACGAGCAGTACTTC
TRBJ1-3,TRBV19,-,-,CASSISSQGPGNTIYF,TGTGCCAGTAGTATTTCGTCCCAGGGGCCTGGAAACACCATATATTTT
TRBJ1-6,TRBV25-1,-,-,CASRAQGDSPLHF,TGTGCCAGCAGGGCCCAGGGCGATTCACCCCTCCACTTT
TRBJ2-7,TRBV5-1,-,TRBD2,CASSKTSGPLLYF,TGCGCCAGCAGCAAGACTAGCGGTCCACTGTTGTACTTC
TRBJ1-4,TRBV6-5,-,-,CASSTGRTNEKLFF,TGTGCCAGCAGTACGGGGAGAACTAATGAAAAACTGTTTTTT
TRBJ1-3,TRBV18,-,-,CASSPERGGSGNTIYF,TGTGCCAGCTCACCCGAAAGGGGGGGGTCTGGAAACACCATATATTTT
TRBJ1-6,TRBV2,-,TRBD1,CASRDRGARNSPLHF,TGTGCCAGCAGGGACAGGGGGGCGCGTAATTCACCCCTCCACTTT
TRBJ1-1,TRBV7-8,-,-,CASSSLGHNTEAFF,TGTGCCAGCAGCTCCTTGGGACACAACACTGAAGCTTTCTTT
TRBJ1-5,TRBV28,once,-,CASSLEQGSNQPQHF,TGTGCCAGCAGTTTAGAGCAGGGAAGCAATCAGCCCCAGCATTTT
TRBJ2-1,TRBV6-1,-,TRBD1,CASSGPQGQGAHQFYNEQFF,TGTGCCAGCAGTGGCCCCCAGGGACAGGGGGCCCACCAGTTCTACAATGAGCAGTTCTTC
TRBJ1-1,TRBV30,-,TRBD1,CAWSEGQLNTEAFF,TGTGCCTGGAGTGAGGGACAGCTGAACACTGAAGCTTTCTTT
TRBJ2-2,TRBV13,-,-,CASSSEGADTGELFF,TGTGCCAGCAGCTCAGAAGGGGCCGACACCGGGGAGCTGTTTTTT
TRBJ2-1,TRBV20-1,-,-,CSASNYNEQFF,TGCAGTGCTAGTAATTATAATGAGCAGTTCTTC
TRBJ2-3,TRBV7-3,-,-,CASSPGTPNTDTQYF,TGTGCCAGCAGCCCCGGGACTCCGAACACAGATACGCAGTATTTT
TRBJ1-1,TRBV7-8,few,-,CASSFRLNTDTEAFF,TGTGCCAGCAGCTTCCGCCTAAATACGGACACTGAAGCTTTCTTT
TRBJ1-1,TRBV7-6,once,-,CASSFDSTEAFF,TGTGCCAGCAGCTTCGACAGTACTGAAGCTTTCTTT
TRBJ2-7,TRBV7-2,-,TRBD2,CASSLAGLAGGEQYF,TGTGCCAGCAGCTTAGCAGGCCTAGCGGGGGGCGAGCAGTACTTC
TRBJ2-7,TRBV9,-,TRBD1,CASSRTGDSYEQYF,TGTGCCAGCAGCAGGACAGGGGACTCCTACGAGCAGTACTTC
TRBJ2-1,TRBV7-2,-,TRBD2,CASSLEAGGYNEQFF,TGTGCCAGCAGCTTAGAGGCGGGGGGGTACAATGAGCAGTTCTTC